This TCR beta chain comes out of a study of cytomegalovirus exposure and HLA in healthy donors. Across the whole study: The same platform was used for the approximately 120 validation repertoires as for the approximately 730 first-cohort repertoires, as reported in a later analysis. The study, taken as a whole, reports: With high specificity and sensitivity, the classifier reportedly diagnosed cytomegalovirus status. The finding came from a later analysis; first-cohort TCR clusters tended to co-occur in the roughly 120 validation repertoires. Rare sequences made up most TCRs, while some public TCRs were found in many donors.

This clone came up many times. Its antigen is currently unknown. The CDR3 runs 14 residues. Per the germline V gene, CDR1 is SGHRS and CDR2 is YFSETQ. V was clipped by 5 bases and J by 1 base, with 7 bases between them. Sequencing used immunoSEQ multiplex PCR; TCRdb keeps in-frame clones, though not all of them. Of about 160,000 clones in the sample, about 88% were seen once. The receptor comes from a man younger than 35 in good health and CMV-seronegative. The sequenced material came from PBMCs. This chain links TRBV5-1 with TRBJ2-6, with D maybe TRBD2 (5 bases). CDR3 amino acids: CASSEGSGANVLTF. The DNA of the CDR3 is TGCGCCAGCAGTGAGGGATCTGGGGCCAACGTCCTGACTTTC.